These 15 T cell receptor beta chains were all obtained from the same sample, sequenced in a study of CD8 T cells in Susac syndrome. RNA was extracted with the RNeasy kit, and a quantity of roughly 0.5 to 1 ug was reverse transcribed using random hexamers. TCRdb re-analysed the immunoSEQ multiplex PCR reads in MiXCR, keeping a single row per CDR3 protein. The table lists a few hundred thousand distinct CDR3 sequences, 92% of them singletons. Sequencing was carried out using CD4+ T cells from PBMCs. The receptors come from a human donor with multiple sclerosis.

With respect to this clonotype: The junction departs from the called germline gene at one end, perhaps through a read error. The chain combines TRBV29-1 with TRBJ2-4, with D perhaps TRBD1 (6 bases). The V gene's germline CDR1 is SQVTM and CDR2 ANQGSEA. The CDR3 runs 14 residues. The CDR3 region is CSIEDLQGKNIQYF. The DNA of the CDR3 is TGCAGCATTGAAGATCTCCAGGGGAAAAACATTCAGTACTTC.

The chain is built from TRBV6-1 and TRBJ2-1, with TRBD2 matching 16 bases. The CDR3 spans 18 residues. The germline V gene has CDR1 MNHNS and CDR2 SASEGT. V dropped 5 bases and J dropped 4; count of bases not matched to a gene: 8. In DNA form, the CDR3 reads TGTGCCAGCAGTCGGGGACTAGCGGGAGGGCGAGGTTACAATGAGCAGTTCTTC. Protein: CASSRGLAGGRGYNEQFF.

The CDR3 DNA reads TGTGCCAGCAGCCTCGGGACTAGCGGTCTAGATGAGCAGTTCTTC. This encodes CASSLGTSGLDEQFF. The rearrangement links TRBV3-1 to TRBJ2-1; TRBD2 agrees at 11 bases. V shed 4 bases and J 8 bases; nucleotides not matched to a gene: 7. Germline assignment: CDR1 LGHDT and CDR2 YNNKEL (reference sequence). CDR3 length equals 15 residues.

This chain uses TRBV5-1 with TRBJ1-1; possibly TRBD1 for D (5 bases). The CDR3 runs 14 residues. Trimming pared 4 bases from V and 4 bases from J, leaving 14 bases between. Germline V gene data show CDR1 as SGHRS and CDR2 as YFSETQ. In nucleotides, the CDR3 is TGCGCCAGCAGCCCGGGGGAGGTAGGCACTGAAGCTTTCTTT. Translated: CASSPGEVGTEAFF. Full variable domain (outside the CDR3, taken from reference TRBV5-1 and TRBJ1-1): KAGVTQTPRYLIKTRGQQVTLSCSPISGHRSVSWYQQTPGQGLQFLFEYFSETQRNKGNFPGRFSGRQFSNSRSEMNVSTLELGDSALYLCASSPGEVGTEAFFGQGTRLTVV.

The chain couples TRBV12-3 or TRBV12-4 to TRBJ1-1, with TRBD1 matching over 7 bases. The length of the CDR3 is 13 residues. Unmatched junction bases numbered 12, after V lost 6 bases and J lost 11 bases. The CDR3 coding sequence is TGTGCCAGCAGGAACCTGGAGGGGGCGGGCGCTTTCTTT. This gives the protein CASRNLEGAGAFF.

The chain has TRBV30 and TRBJ1-1, with a possible D match to TRBD1 (5 bases). The CDR3 runs 12 residues. Germline V CDR1 and CDR2: GTSNPN, SVGIG (reference sequence). The V and J ends lost 5 bases and 10 bases respectively, with 17 bases between them. CDR3: CAWESSGGTAFF. DNA of the CDR3: TGTGCCTGGGAGTCATCCGGGGGAACAGCTTTCTTT.

In nucleotides, the CDR3 is TGCGCCAGCAGTCAATCAAGGGCGGGAGTTTACAATGAGCAGTTCTTC. Translating gives CASSQSRAGVYNEQFF. The chain recombines TRBV23-1 with TRBJ2-1, with 7 positions matching TRBD2. TRBV23-1 is an ORF, with its function uncertain. The CDR3 is 16 amino acids. Losses at the gene ends were 0 bases for V and 4 bases for J; bases not matched to a gene: 6.

The chain carries TRBV24-1 and TRBJ2-1; TRBD1 agrees at 8 bases. The CDR3 totals 13 residues. The germline gives CDR1 KGHDR, CDR2 SFDVKD. The V segment lost 9 bases and the J segment 8 bases; nucleotides outside the gene matches: 8. Here the CDR3 reads CATGTGGTDEQFF. Written as DNA, the CDR3 is TGTGCCACCGGAACAGGGGGGACCGATGAGCAGTTCTTC.

This clonotype was seen only once. The V gene is TRBV20-1, the J gene TRBJ1-1, with D uncertain. CDR1 and CDR2 from the germline V gene are DFQATT and SNEGSKA (reference sequence). The CDR3 consists of 12 residues. Trimming cost V 3 bases and J 10 bases, with 15 bases left between them. The CDR3 protein is CSASQAPVGAFF. The CDR3 region has the DNA TGCAGTGCTAGCCAGGCTCCGGTGGGAGCTTTCTTT.

CDR3: CASSTLPGARYGYTF. The CDR3 DNA reads as TGCGCCAGCAGCACATTGCCAGGGGCCCGCTATGGCTACACCTTC. The chain has TRBV5-1 and TRBJ1-2; tentative D call: TRBD1 (6 bases). Trimming shortened V by 4 bases and J by 4 bases, and 17 bases separated the two germline ends. The CDR3 contains 15 residues. Looked up from germline, CDR1 is SGHRS and CDR2 is YFSETQ.

The chain carries TRBV10-3 and TRBJ2-1; 9 bases match TRBD2. V gave up 0 bases and J gave up 0 bases; unmatched junction bases: 3. Looked up from germline, CDR1 is ENHRY and CDR2 is SYGVKD. The CDR3 totals 17 residues. CDR3 protein: CAISESLSGSSYNEQFF. CDR3 DNA sequence: TGTGCCATCAGTGAGTCGCTTAGCGGGAGCTCCTACAATGAGCAGTTCTTC.

The genes are TRBV29-1 and TRBJ2-1; D may correspond to TRBD1 or TRBD2 (5 bases each). The CDR3 extends over 13 amino acids. In germline, CDR1 is SQVTM, CDR2 ANQGSEA. Trimming cost V 4 bases and J 6 bases, with 13 bases left between them. This CDR3 reads CSVAGTHSNEQFF. The CDR3 DNA reads as TGCAGCGTTGCCGGGACCCACAGCAATGAGCAGTTCTTC.

This clonotype was detected only once. Its ends do not fully match the called genes, so a read error is possible. The V gene is TRBV23-1, the J gene TRBJ1-2, with D perhaps matching TRBD1 (5 bases). TRBV23-1 is classed as an ORF, of uncertain function. The CDR3 loop spans 17 amino acids. The CDR3 bases are TGCGCCCGGCGGCGTCCCCGTGAGATCGGGGCAGGCTATGGCCACACCTTC. Residues: CARRRPREIGAGYGHTF.

The genes are TRBV11-3 and TRBJ2-7; possibly TRBD2 for D (5 bases). Germline values: CDR1 SGHNT, CDR2 YENEEA. V gave up 4 bases and J gave up 3 bases, with 19 bases separating them. This CDR3 comprises 16 residues. The DNA of the CDR3 is TGTGCCAGCAGCTACGGCGGGTCTCAGCTCTTCTACGAGCAGTACTTC. This gives the protein CASSYGGSQLFYEQYF.

The chain combines TRBV30 with TRBJ2-3; a weak D match, TRBD2 (7 bases). The germline V and J ends were trimmed by 0 bases and 4 bases, with 11 bases remaining between them. The germline V gene has CDR1 GTSNPN and CDR2 SVGIG (reference sequence). The CDR3 spans 14 residues. The CDR3 bases are TGTGCCTGGAGTGTAGGGGGGGGTCCAGATACGCAGTATTTT. Protein: CAWSVGGGPDTQYF. The full variable domain, its missing parts supplied by reference TRBV30 and TRBJ2-3, is SQTIHQWPATLVQPVGSPLSLECTVEGTSNPNLYWYRQAAGRGLQLLFYSVGIGQISSEVPQNLSASRPQDRQFILSSKKLLLSDSGFYLCAWSVGGGPDTQYFGPGTRLTVL.